This T cell receptor beta chain was recorded in a study of T cell repertoires in cytomegalovirus infection (dated by TCRdb to about 2019). For the wider study: The HLA type of each donor mattered for the analysis, because public TCR beta signatures pointed to carriage of CMV infection along with the matching HLA type.

This clonotype was observed at least ten times. There is no known antigen for this receptor. Base quality data are lacking; no much larger clone is found one base away. Sequencing took place on an Illumina HiSeq 1500. TCRdb applied fastp at Q25 and MiXCR to the public reads, then kept only in-frame beta chains. Identical CDR3 proteins give one entry, which carries the most common genes and DNA. This sample comprises more than 400,000 distinct CDR3 sequences, about a quarter of them detected only once. Roughly 13% of the sample lies in the top ten. Paper-wide results and their limitations: Carriers of CMV infection plus the relevant HLA type were discriminated by the cumulative frequency of public TCR beta family members in the study cohort and in an independent approximately 360-donor cohort. The ex vivo response was dominated by HLA-C-restricted CMV-specific TCR beta clonotypes, which also provided the single most frequent clonotype in two of eight donors.

Sequenced input: PBMCs. This receptor was obtained from a human donor in good health (CMV status not recorded). Some clones in this sample may be carry-over from other donors' samples.

The DNA sequence reads TGTGCCAGCAAAACGGGGGCCTCTGGGGCCAACGTCCTGACTTTC. It translates to CASKTGASGANVLTF. Recombination linked TRBV7-2 to TRBJ2-6; the D element could tentatively be TRBD1 or TRBD2, as 6 bases agree for each. Based on the germline V gene, the CDR1 and CDR2 sequences are SGHTA and FQGNSA. The CDR3 holds 15 amino acids from the cysteine to the phenylalanine. Of the read, only the CDR3 DNA is kept; its 45 bases are in frame from base 1. The V end loses 7 bases and the J end loses 0 bases, and a stretch of 10 bases separates them.